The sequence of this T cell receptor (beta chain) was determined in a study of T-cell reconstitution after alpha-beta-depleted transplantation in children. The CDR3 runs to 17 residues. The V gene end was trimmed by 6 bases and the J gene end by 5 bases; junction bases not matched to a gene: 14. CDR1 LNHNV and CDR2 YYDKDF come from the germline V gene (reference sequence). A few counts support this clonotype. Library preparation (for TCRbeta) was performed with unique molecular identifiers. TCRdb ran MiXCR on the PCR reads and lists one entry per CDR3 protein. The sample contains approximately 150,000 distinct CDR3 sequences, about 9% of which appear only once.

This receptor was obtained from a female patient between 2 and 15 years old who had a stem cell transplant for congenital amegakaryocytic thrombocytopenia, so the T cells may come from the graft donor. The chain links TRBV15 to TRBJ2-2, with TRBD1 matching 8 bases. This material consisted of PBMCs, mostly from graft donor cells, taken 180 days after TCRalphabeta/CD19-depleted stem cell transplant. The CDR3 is CATRDQGAATTTGELFF. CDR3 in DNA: TGTGCCACCAGAGACCAGGGGGCGGCTACTACAACCGGGGAGCTGTTTTTT. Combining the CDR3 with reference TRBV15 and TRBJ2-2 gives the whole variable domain DAMVIQNPRYQVTQFGKPVTLSCSQTLNHNVMYWYQQKSSQAPKLLFHYYDKDFNNEADTPDNFQSRRPNTSFCFLDIRSPGLGDTAMYLCATRDQGAATTTGELFFGEGSRLTVL.